This TCR beta chain was captured in a study of blood T cell repertoires in COVID-19. Across the study: Sources were T cells, B-cell-depleted T cells, or PBMCs; the material itself was cDNA or gDNA.

Germline V gene data show CDR1 as SNHLY and CDR2 as FYNNEI. This CDR3 has 16 amino acids. Original processing methods: Estimated nucleated cell counts came from reference gene primer amplification. Profiled with immunoSEQ multiplex PCR; TCRdb holds only in-frame clones, not every one. V, J and clone size reflect that table, while D and trimming were determined from the DNA. Found here are approximately 150,000 clones, about 85% of them singletons; the top ten hold roughly 8.1%. Regarding this clone: At one of its ends the junction is not consistent with the germline gene, which may arise from a read error. Other DNA sequences in the same sample also yield this CDR3.

This TCR was sampled from a woman older than 75 with COVID-19, enrolled during active disease. The sequenced sample was peripheral blood. This chain connects TRBV2 to TRBJ1-4, with 7 bases identical to TRBD1. The CDR3 nucleotides read TGTGCCAGTAGTGAAGGGACAGCGGGGGTGGGTGAAAAACTGTTTTTT. This encodes CASSEGTAGVGEKLFF.